Each of the 22 T cell receptor beta chains below was sequenced from the same sample in a study of T cells in Graves' hyperthyroidism and ophthalmopathy. Amplified regions were TCR beta CDR3 sequences from RNA transcripts. First-round RT-PCR with HTBI primers amplified the TCR CDR3 region. MiXCR, run by TCRdb on the multiplex PCR reads, gives a single entry per CDR3 protein. The sample carries approximately 640,000 distinct CDR3 sequences, roughly 46% recorded once. Material: peripheral blood or thyroid tissue (not recorded which). The receptors here all came from an adult man with Graves' disease, either hyperthyroidism or ophthalmopathy (not recorded which).

This clonotype was detected a few times. CDR3 DNA sequence: TGTGCCAGCAGCGTACGGAAGGGTTATAATTCACCCCTCCACTTT. It encodes CASSVRKGYNSPLHF. This rearrangement joins TRBV9 to TRBJ1-6; D remains unclear. The germline V and J ends were trimmed by 1 base and 4 bases, with 9 bases remaining between them. CDR1 SGDLS and CDR2 YYNGEE come from the germline V gene. The CDR3 totals 15 residues.

CDR3 coding DNA: TGTGCCAGCAGTTTTCACAGGGGAGGCACCGGGGAGCTGTTTTTT. It specifies CASSFHRGGTGELFF. This chain joins TRBV6-5 and TRBJ2-2; the D gene is possibly TRBD1 (7 bases). The CDR3 runs to 15 residues. CDR1 MNHEY and CDR2 SVGAGI come from the germline V gene. The V gene lost 4 bases and the J gene lost 4 bases, with 13 bases spanning the gap.

At least ten counts were recorded for this clonotype. V and J are TRBV10-3 and TRBJ1-5; possible D gene TRBD1, 5 bases. Germline V lookup: CDR1 ENHRY, CDR2 SYGVKD. With 2 bases removed from V and 0 bases from J, the gap between germline ends came to 17 bases. The CDR3 totals 18 residues. The CDR3 DNA reads as TGTGCCATCAGTGAGAGGAGCAACTGGGGCGATAGCAATCAGCCCCAGCATTTT. Its protein is CAISERSNWGDSNQPQHF.

As regards this clonotype: A much larger clonotype is one base distant, so this may be a read error. V is TRBV24-1 and J is TRBJ1-2, with 10 bases identical to TRBD1. Losses at the gene ends were 2 bases for V and 10 bases for J; bases not matched to a gene: 6. The length of the CDR3 is 14 residues. Germline loops: CDR1 KGHDR, CDR2 SFDVKD. The CDR3 DNA is TGTGCCACCAGTGATTGGGGACAGGGGCCGATCTACACCTTC. It encodes CATSDWGQGPIYTF.

The sample holds many counts of this clonotype. The chain employs TRBV19 and TRBJ1-1, with D unclear. Per the germline V gene, CDR1 is LNHDA and CDR2 is SQIVND (reference sequence). Between the trimmed V and J ends, which lost 5 bases and 0 bases, there was a span of 10 bases. The CDR3 is 14 amino acids. The CDR3 nucleotides read TGTGCCAGTAGTGCTCGGGATATGAACACTGAAGCTTTCTTT. This translates into CASSARDMNTEAFF.

V gene TRBV7-9 combines with J gene TRBJ2-6, with a possible D match to TRBD2 (7 bases). The germline CDR1 and CDR2 sequences are SEHNR and FQNEAQ (reference sequence). The CDR3 consists of 13 residues. V shed 5 bases and J shed 8 bases, with 10 bases lying between them. As DNA, the CDR3 is TGTGCCAGCAGCCTCGGGGGGCCCAACGTCCTGACTTTC. Its translation is CASSLGGPNVLTF.

The V and J genes are TRBV11-1 and TRBJ1-2, with TRBD1 matching over 8 bases. This CDR3 has 14 amino acids. The trim removed 6 bases at V and 3 bases at J, leaving 6 bases unmatched. Per the germline V gene, CDR1 is SGHAT and CDR2 is FQDESV (reference sequence). CDR3 region: CASRRQGLHYGYTF. CDR3 nucleotide sequence: TGTGCCAGCAGACGACAGGGGTTGCACTATGGCTACACCTTC.

V gene TRBV5-1 combines with J gene TRBJ1-2; TRBD1 might be the D (5 bases). This CDR3 region has 15 residues. Germline values: CDR1 SGHRS, CDR2 YFSETQ. The V and J ends lost 7 bases and 6 bases respectively, with 22 bases between them. The CDR3 DNA sequence: TGCGCCAGCGGCTCCCTAGGGACTGGGGTGGATGGCTACACCTTC. Protein product: CASGSLGTGVDGYTF. Looking up the rest from reference TRBV5-1 and TRBJ1-2 gives the full variable domain: KAGVTQTPRYLIKTRGQQVTLSCSPISGHRSVSWYQQTPGQGLQFLFEYFSETQRNKGNFPGRFSGRQFSNSRSEMNVSTLELGDSALYLCASGSLGTGVDGYTFGSGTRLTVV.

V is TRBV12-3 or TRBV12-4 and J is TRBJ1-5, with a tentative D call TRBD1 (6 bases). Trimming removed 5 bases at V and 6 bases at J, with 14 bases between. This CDR3 spans 14 amino acids. CDR3 DNA sequence: TGTGCCAGCAGTAGAACAGGGCTAGGTCAGCCCCAGCATTTT. The encoded protein is CASSRTGLGQPQHF.

The genes are TRBV7-9 and TRBJ2-2; 8 bases line up with TRBD2. V trimming: 5 bases; J trimming: 6 bases; junction bases outside the gene matches: 14. Germline CDR1 SEHNR, CDR2 FQNEAQ (reference sequence). This CDR3 is 17 amino acids long. The CDR3 spells CASSQVPPTSGPGELFF. Here the CDR3 DNA reads TGTGCCAGCAGCCAAGTGCCCCCTACTAGCGGTCCCGGGGAGCTGTTTTTT.

As regards this clonotype: The CDR3 ends on some other residue instead of the conserved phenylalanine or tryptophan, so this is likely a read error. It is unclear where the CDR3 begins or ends on the DNA, so no DNA is shown, and the CDR3 is as TCRdb lists it. This chain joins TRBV10-3 and TRBJ2-7; the listed D gene, TRBD2, was not tested against the DNA. Inclusive of both ends, the CDR3 amounts to 8 amino acids. Germline V gene data show CDR1 as ENHRY and CDR2 as SYGVKD. The CDR3 protein is CAISDGTS.

This clonotype has at least ten counts. J is TRBJ2-5 and V is TRBV20-1, with 7 bases that match TRBD2. This CDR3 has 13 residues. Germline V gene data show CDR1 as DFQATT and CDR2 as SNEGSKA (reference sequence). Losses at the gene ends were 6 bases for V and 1 base for J; bases not matched to a gene: 5. CDR3 protein: CSAGASGQETQYF. In nucleotides, the CDR3 is TGCAGTGCGGGAGCTAGCGGCCAAGAGACCCAGTACTTC.

This chain links TRBV7-9 with TRBJ1-2; D remains ambiguous. Trimming removed 5 bases from V and 7 bases from J, with 11 bases in between. The CDR3 has 12 residues. The germline V gene encodes CDR1 SEHNR and CDR2 FQNEAQ (reference sequence). The CDR3 is CASSPGSIGYTF. For the CDR3, the DNA is TGTGCCAGCAGCCCAGGAAGCATTGGCTACACCTTC.

The genes are TRBV29-1 and TRBJ2-3, with D uncertain. The V and J ends lost 7 bases and 0 bases respectively, with 14 bases between them. The length of the CDR3 is 14 residues. Germline lookup yields CDR1 SQVTM and CDR2 ANQGSEA. The CDR3 coding sequence is TGCAGCGCCCTCGGGCGCGGTAGCACAGATACGCAGTATTTT. It specifies CSALGRGSTDTQYF.

This rearrangement joins TRBV29-1 to TRBJ2-7; TRBD1 might be the D (5 bases). Germline V gene sequence: CDR1 SQVTM, CDR2 ANQGSEA. V lost 8 bases, J lost 3 bases, and 14 bases lay in between. CDR3 size: 12 residues. The CDR3 here is CSQERTSYEQYF. CDR3 in DNA: TGCAGCCAAGAACGGACAAGCTACGAGCAGTACTTC.

This clonotype was counted only a few times. The V gene is TRBV4-2, the J gene TRBJ2-7, with 10 bases aligning to TRBD2. The germline CDR1 and CDR2 sequences are LGHNA and YNFKEQ. The CDR3 length is 14 residues. V shed 5 bases and J 4 bases; nucleotides not matched to a gene: 5. The CDR3 region has the DNA TGTGCCAGCAGCTGGGGGACTAGCGAATACGAGCAGTACTTC. The encoded protein is CASSWGTSEYEQYF.

In this sample, this clonotype turned up many times. This chain uses TRBV29-1 with TRBJ1-2, with TRBD1 matching 10 bases. V lost 2 bases and J lost 4; bases outside the gene matches: 1. The CDR3 runs to 13 residues. CDR1 and CDR2 from the germline V gene are SQVTM and ANQGSEA. The DNA for the CDR3 is TGCAGCGTTGAAAGGGACAGGGGCTATGGCTACACCTTC. As protein: CSVERDRGYGYTF.

V is TRBV20-1 and J is TRBJ2-7; D ambiguous. Trimming shortened V by 3 bases and J by 0 bases, and 9 bases separated the two germline ends. Germline CDR1 reads DFQATT; CDR2 reads SNEGSKA (reference sequence). The CDR3 loop spans 13 amino acids. The CDR3 sequence is CSASLGPSYEQYF. The CDR3 nucleotides read TGCAGTGCTAGCTTAGGGCCCTCCTACGAGCAGTACTTC.

The chain uses TRBV25-1 and TRBJ1-2; D gene unclear. From germline, CDR1 is MGHDK and CDR2 SYGVNS. The CDR3 sequence is 16 residues long. The germline V and J ends were trimmed by 1 base and 1 base, with 13 bases remaining between them. CDR3 nucleotides: TGTGCCAGCAGTGAATTCCCCTCCGAACATAACTATGGCTACACCTTC. It is translated as CASSEFPSEHNYGYTF.

Worth noting for this clonotype: Its ends do not fully match the called genes, so a read error is possible. The CDR3 spells CASNSNPAGEKLFF. CDR3 in DNA: TGTGCCAGCAATTCTAATCCCGCGGGTGAAAAACTGTTTTTT. The rearrangement joins TRBV10-2 to TRBJ1-4; D is uncertain. Germline CDR1 reads WSHSY; CDR2 reads SAAADI. The CDR3 covers 14 residues.

The gene calls are TRBV7-2 and TRBJ1-5, with unresolved D. CDR3 length equals 13 residues. Germline V CDR1 and CDR2: SGHTA, FQGNSA. V lost 11 bases and J 4 bases, leaving 15 bases between the germline ends. CDR3 amino acids: CAWSGGRNQPQHF. The CDR3 bases are TGTGCCTGGAGTGGTGGGAGAAATCAGCCCCAGCATTTT.

CDR3 protein: CASSQEGTVRETQYF. In nucleotides, the CDR3 is TGTGCCAGCAGCCAAGAGGGAACAGTTCGGGAGACCCAGTACTTC. This chain connects TRBV3-1 to TRBJ2-5; no clear D. CDR3 length: 15 amino acids. V lost 0 bases and J 5 bases, leaving 13 bases between the germline ends. In germline, CDR1 is LGHDT, CDR2 YNNKEL (reference sequence).